Shown below are 30 T cell receptor beta chains from a single sample sequenced in a study of beta chain features in type 1 diabetes. TCRB transcripts that were expressed got sequenced, as all of the isolated RNA had been reverse transcribed. Produced via immunoSEQ multiplex PCR; TCRdb's table is partial and in-frame only. Here the sample spans 810,000 or so clones, about a sixth being singletons. Source material: naive CD4+ T cells from blood. These receptors all stem from a woman younger than 35 in good health.

This clone showed up just a few times. V usage is TRBV2 and J usage is TRBJ1-1, with a possible D match to TRBD1 (6 bases). Germline V gives CDR1 SNHLY, CDR2 FYNNEI. The CDR3 sequence is 13 residues long. V gave up 8 bases and J gave up 5 bases, with 15 bases separating them. This CDR3 reads CASSAGGITEAFF. CDR3 coding DNA: TGTGCCAGCTCCGCGGGGGGCATTACTGAAGCTTTCTTT. Looking up the rest from reference TRBV2 and TRBJ1-1 gives the full variable domain: EPEVTQTPSHQVTQMGQEVILRCVPISNHLYFYWYRQILGQKVEFLVSFYNNEISEKSEIFDDQFSVERPDGSNFTLKIRSTKLEDSAMYFCASSAGGITEAFFGQGTRLTVV.

This clone was detected a few times. The rearrangement uses TRBV28 and TRBJ2-2; no definite D call. Deletions cut 6 bases from V and 6 bases from J, with 20 bases between. The CDR3 has 16 amino acids. In germline, CDR1 is MDHEN, CDR2 SYDVKM. The DNA of the CDR3 is TGTGCCAGCAGGCCGTACCGCGAAACATGGGCCGGGGAGCTGTTTTTT. Translated: CASRPYRETWAGELFF.

The rearrangement links TRBV10-3 to TRBJ2-1; TRBD2 agrees at 11 bases. After removal of 5 bases from V and 4 bases from J, the junction contained 1 base not matched to a gene. Germline CDR1 and CDR2: ENHRY and SYGVKD. This CDR3 is 14 amino acids long. The CDR3 nucleotides are TGTGCCATCAGTTCTAGCGGGGGGTACAATGAGCAGTTCTTC. It is translated as CAISSSGGYNEQFF.

This clone occurred a few times. The chain carries TRBV7-6 and TRBJ2-7; 11 bases align to TRBD1. The CDR3 has 13 amino acids. Germline CDR1 reads SGHVS; CDR2 reads FNYEAQ. Unmatched junction bases numbered 6, after V lost 2 bases and J lost 12 bases. The CDR3 region is CASSLRTGGDLYF. The CDR3 DNA is TGTGCCAGCAGCTTACGGACAGGGGGCGATCTGTACTTC.

This clone turned up a few times. The V gene is TRBV19, the J gene TRBJ2-3, with 7 bases aligning to TRBD1. The V gene end was trimmed by 4 bases and the J gene end by 4 bases; junction bases not matched to a gene: 14. The CDR3 consists of 17 residues. Germline CDR1 and CDR2: LNHDA and SQIVND (reference sequence). DNA of the CDR3: TGTGCCAGTAGTACACCCCACGGACAGGTGGCCGCAGATACGCAGTATTTT. Protein: CASSTPHGQVAADTQYF.

In its sample, this clone was seen a few times. The V and J genes are TRBV25-1 and TRBJ1-1; TRBD1 might be the D (6 bases). Germline loops: CDR1 MGHDK, CDR2 SYGVNS. V lost 7 bases and J 3 bases, leaving 9 bases between the germline ends. The CDR3 covers 12 residues. CDR3 loop: CASTGAHTEAFF. As DNA, the CDR3 is TGTGCCAGCACAGGGGCTCACACTGAAGCTTTCTTT.

Only a few counts were recorded for this clone. The rearrangement joins TRBV18 to TRBJ1-4; 9 bases are shared with TRBD1. The trim removed 3 bases at V and 0 bases at J, leaving 8 bases unmatched. This CDR3 comprises 18 residues. Looked up from germline, CDR1 is KGHSH and CDR2 is LQKENI. CDR3 in DNA: TGTGCCAGCTCACCCTCTACAGGGGGCACGTCAACTAATGAAAAACTGTTTTTT. This encodes CASSPSTGGTSTNEKLFF.

The rearrangement uses TRBV4-3 and TRBJ1-2, with D possibly matching TRBD1 (5 bases). There are 15 residues in the CDR3. V lost 5 bases, J lost 5 bases, and 18 bases lay in between. Germline CDR1 and CDR2: LGHNA and YSLEER. The CDR3 DNA is TGCGCCAGCAGCTTAAATCCGGGACCGGATTATGGCTACACCTTC. Residues: CASSLNPGPDYGYTF.

This clone appeared a single time. This sequence joins TRBV9 and TRBJ1-2; D possibly corresponds to TRBD1 (6 bases). This CDR3 has 15 amino acids. Per the germline V gene, CDR1 is SGDLS and CDR2 is YYNGEE. Trimming left V 0 bases short and J 0 bases short, with 9 bases between. The CDR3 spells CASSVGRTANYGYTF. CDR3 nucleotides: TGTGCCAGCAGCGTAGGAAGGACAGCTAACTATGGCTACACCTTC.

For this clone: This specimen includes other DNA sequences encoding the same CDR3. V gene TRBV7-2 combines with J gene TRBJ2-7, with D maybe TRBD1 (5 bases). This CDR3 is built from 14 residues. Germline CDR1 is SGHTA and CDR2 is FQGNSA. Trimming left V 0 bases short and J 3 bases short, with 9 bases between. The CDR3 nucleotides are TGTGCCAGCAGCTTAGCTACAGGAAGCTACGAGCAGTACTTC. Residues: CASSLATGSYEQYF.

In its sample, this clone was seen a few times. This chain uses TRBV7-9 with TRBJ2-7; TRBD1 matches 8 bases. The CDR3 is 14 amino acids. The germline gives CDR1 SEHNR, CDR2 FQNEAQ (reference sequence). The J segment lost 0 bases and the V segment lost 3 bases, leaving 1 base of the junction unmatched. This CDR3 is CASSFDRGSYEQYF. The DNA for the CDR3 is TGTGCCAGCAGCTTTGACAGGGGCTCCTACGAGCAGTACTTC. Together with reference TRBV7-9 and TRBJ2-7, the CDR3 gives the full variable domain: DTGVSQNPRHKITKRGQNVTFRCDPISEHNRLYWYRQTLGQGPEFLTYFQNEAQLEKSRLLSDRFSAERPKGSFSTLEIQRTEQGDSAMYLCASSFDRGSYEQYFGPGTRLTVT.

This chain's CDR3 is CASNPGGTDTQYF. The CDR3 DNA is TGTGCCAGTAACCCCGGGGGCACAGATACGCAGTATTTT. This rearrangement joins TRBV19 to TRBJ2-3, with TRBD2 as a possible D gene (5 bases). The germline V gene has CDR1 LNHDA and CDR2 SQIVND (reference sequence). V was clipped by 7 bases and J by 1 base, with 9 bases between them. This CDR3 contains 13 residues.

The chain couples TRBV29-1 to TRBJ2-3, with 9 nucleotides matching TRBD2. CDR3 length: 12 residues. CDR1 SQVTM and CDR2 ANQGSEA come from the germline V gene. CDR3 nucleotides: TGCAGTATAGCGGGAGACTCAGATACGCAGTATTTT. Its translation is CSIAGDSDTQYF.

The J gene is TRBJ2-7, the V gene TRBV18; TRBD1 matches 7 bases. The CDR3 consists of 15 residues. Germline-derived CDR1 and CDR2 are KGHSH and LQKENI. V was pared by 3 bases and J by 4 bases, with 9 bases of the junction left unmatched. The CDR3 sequence: CASSPIGTEAYEQYF. The CDR3 DNA reads as TGTGCCAGCTCACCGATCGGGACAGAAGCTTACGAGCAGTACTTC.

The rearrangement links TRBV9 to TRBJ1-2; D gene ambiguous. The CDR3 consists of 13 residues. Trimming took off 0 bases at V and 3 bases at J, with 6 bases between the two ends. Per the germline V gene, CDR1 is SGDLS and CDR2 is YYNGEE. CDR3 sequence reads: CASSVGADYGYTF. The CDR3 DNA follows: TGTGCCAGCAGCGTAGGGGCAGACTATGGCTACACCTTC. Using reference TRBV9 and TRBJ1-2 for the parts outside the CDR3, the full variable domain is DSGVTQTPKHLITATGQRVTLRCSPRSGDLSVYWYQQSLDQGLQFLIQYYNGEERAKGNILERFSAQQFPDLHSELNLSSLELGDSALYFCASSVGADYGYTFGSGTRLTVV.

Only a few counts were recorded for this clone. The rearrangement uses TRBV5-1 and TRBJ2-2; perhaps D is TRBD1 or TRBD2 (6 bases each). V was pared by 5 bases and J by 5 bases, with 19 bases between. Germline CDR1 and CDR2: SGHRS and YFSETQ. This CDR3 is 16 amino acids long. The CDR3 nucleotides are TGCGCCAGCAGAGGCAGGGGCGGGAATGATACCGGGGAGCTGTTTTTT. The encoded protein is CASRGRGGNDTGELFF.

This clone was observed a few times. This chain links TRBV29-1 with TRBJ2-1; D unresolved. The CDR3 runs to 13 residues. Germline V CDR1 and CDR2: SQVTM, ANQGSEA. V was trimmed by 1 base and J by 2 bases, leaving 6 bases between them. CDR3 DNA: TGCAGCGTTGAAGCGTCAGCCTACAATGAGCAGTTCTTC. It encodes CSVEASAYNEQFF.

This CDR3 reads CASTPPGGTYNEQFF. In DNA, the CDR3 is TGTGCCAGCACTCCACCTGGGGGGACCTACAATGAGCAGTTCTTC. V gene TRBV28 combines with J gene TRBJ2-1; D is possibly TRBD2 (6 bases). V dropped 7 bases and J dropped 2 bases, with 15 bases sitting between them. Germline V CDR1 and CDR2: MDHEN, SYDVKM. The CDR3 consists of 15 residues.

This clone occurred a few times. The sample contains more than one DNA sequence encoding this CDR3. The rearrangement joins TRBV6-5 to TRBJ2-2; D gene uncertain. Germline loops: CDR1 MNHEY, CDR2 SVGAGI. The V gene lost 2 bases and the J gene lost 8 bases, with 3 bases spanning the gap. This CDR3 is built from 11 residues. CDR3 sequence (DNA): TGTGCCAGCAGTTACGGGGGGGAGCTGTTTTTT. It translates to CASSYGGELFF.

The V gene is TRBV28, the J gene TRBJ2-5; a weak D match, TRBD1 (5 bases). Germline V CDR1 and CDR2: MDHEN, SYDVKM. The CDR3 totals 12 residues. Trimming removed 8 bases from V and 1 base from J, with 8 bases in between. The CDR3 DNA sequence: TGTGCCAGCGGCAGGGTCCAAGAGACCCAGTACTTC. Its protein is CASGRVQETQYF.

This clone was counted only a few times. The chain recombines TRBV10-3 with TRBJ1-3; D is possibly TRBD1 (5 bases). This CDR3 region has 15 residues. Germline assignment: CDR1 ENHRY and CDR2 SYGVKD. Trimming pared 8 bases from V and 0 bases from J, leaving 14 bases between. CDR3 bases: TGTGCCATCGGCGGGGGAAACTTCTCTGGAAACACCATATATTTT. Translated, it gives CAIGGGNFSGNTIYF.

This clone showed up just a few times. V gene TRBV7-3 combines with J gene TRBJ2-1; no clear D. The V end lost 1 base, the J end lost 8 bases, and 9 bases lay between the germline ends. CDR1 is SGHTA, CDR2 FQGTGA, per germline. The CDR3 totals 13 residues. The CDR3 sequence: CASSLSLHHEQFF. The CDR3 nucleotides are TGTGCCAGCAGCTTAAGCCTTCACCATGAGCAGTTCTTC.

The chain has TRBV21-1 and TRBJ2-3; the table's D call, TRBD2, was not checked against the DNA. TRBV21-1 counts as a pseudogene. The CDR3 sequence is 16 residues long. The CDR3 region has the DNA TGTGCCAGCAGCAAAGATGATAGCGGTAGCACAGATACGCAGTATTTT. Translated, it gives CASSKDDSGSTDTQYF.

The J gene is TRBJ2-7, the V gene TRBV6-6; D perhaps matches TRBD2 (5 bases). Deletions cut 7 bases from V and 2 bases from J, with 21 bases between. Germline assignment: CDR1 MNHNY and CDR2 SVGAGI (reference sequence). The CDR3 runs 16 residues. The CDR3 DNA reads as TGTGCCAGCAAATCGAGAGTTGGGAGCACTACCTACGAGCAGTACTTC. The encoded protein is CASKSRVGSTTYEQYF.

This clone was seen a few times. The chain combines TRBV4-3 with TRBJ2-1; the match to TRBD2 covers 9 bases. Trimming removed 5 bases from V and 8 bases from J; junction bases left unmatched: 10. This CDR3 is 15 amino acids long. Per the germline V gene, CDR1 is LGHNA and CDR2 is YSLEER. The CDR3 spells CASSNLAGEADEQFF. CDR3 coding DNA: TGCGCCAGCAGCAACTTAGCGGGAGAAGCCGATGAGCAGTTCTTC.

The chain combines TRBV11-2 with TRBJ2-1; maybe TRBD2 (5 bases). The CDR3 is made up of 12 amino acids. Germline CDR1 is SGHAT and CDR2 is FQNNGV. The V and J ends lost 7 bases and 10 bases respectively, with 14 bases between them. The CDR3 DNA sequence: TGTGCCAGCAACGAGGGCTTTGGGGAGCAGTTCTTC. This codes for CASNEGFGEQFF.

This clone was detected only a few times. The genes are TRBV7-9 and TRBJ2-3; a possible D gene is TRBD2 (6 bases). The CDR3 loop spans 14 amino acids. The ends were cut back, 3 bases at V and 4 bases at J, with 11 bases in the middle. Germline V gene data show CDR1 as SEHNR and CDR2 as FQNEAQ (reference sequence). In nucleotides, the CDR3 is TGTGCCAGCAGCTTGCGGCGGGGCGCAGATACGCAGTATTTT. Translated, it gives CASSLRRGADTQYF. Using reference TRBV7-9 and TRBJ2-3 for the parts outside the CDR3, the full variable domain is DTGVSQNPRHKITKRGQNVTFRCDPISEHNRLYWYRQTLGQGPEFLTYFQNEAQLEKSRLLSDRFSAERPKGSFSTLEIQRTEQGDSAMYLCASSLRRGADTQYFGPGTRLTVL.

The chain couples TRBV11-2 to TRBJ2-1, with 7 bases fitting TRBD2. The CDR3 has 15 residues. V trimming: 5 bases; J trimming: 4 bases; junction bases outside the gene matches: 8. Germline V gives CDR1 SGHAT, CDR2 FQNNGV. The CDR3 is CASSRSGNTYNEQFF. The CDR3 DNA is TGTGCCAGCAGCAGAAGCGGGAATACTTACAATGAGCAGTTCTTC.

This clone was observed a few times. The V and J genes are TRBV7-9 and TRBJ1-2; 8 nucleotides agree with TRBD1. The junction had 11 bases not matched to a gene; V was cut back by 4 bases and J by 1 base. CDR3 length: 17 amino acids. From germline, CDR1 is SEHNR and CDR2 FQNEAQ (reference sequence). In nucleotides, the CDR3 is TGTGCCAGCAGCTCCCTTAGTCGGGGACAGGATAACTATGGCTACACCTTC. This encodes CASSSLSRGQDNYGYTF.

The chain links TRBV6-1 to TRBJ1-1, with unresolved D. V lost 4 bases and J 0 bases, leaving 9 bases between the germline ends. This CDR3 has 14 residues. Germline values: CDR1 MNHNS, CDR2 SASEGT. CDR3 coding DNA: TGTGCCAGCAGTGTAACGACGGTGAACACTGAAGCTTTCTTT. It translates to CASSVTTVNTEAFF.